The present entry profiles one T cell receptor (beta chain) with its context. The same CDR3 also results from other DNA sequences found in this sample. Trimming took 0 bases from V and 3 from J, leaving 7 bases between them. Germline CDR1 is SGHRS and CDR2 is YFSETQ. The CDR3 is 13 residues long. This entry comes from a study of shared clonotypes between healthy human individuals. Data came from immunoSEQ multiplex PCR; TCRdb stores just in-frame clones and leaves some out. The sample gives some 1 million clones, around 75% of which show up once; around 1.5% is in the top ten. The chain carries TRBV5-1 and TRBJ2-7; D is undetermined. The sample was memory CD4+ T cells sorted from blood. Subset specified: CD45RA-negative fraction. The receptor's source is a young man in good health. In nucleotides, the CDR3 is TGCGCCAGCAGCTTGGCCTCTGGCTACGAGCAGTACTTC. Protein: CASSLASGYEQYF.